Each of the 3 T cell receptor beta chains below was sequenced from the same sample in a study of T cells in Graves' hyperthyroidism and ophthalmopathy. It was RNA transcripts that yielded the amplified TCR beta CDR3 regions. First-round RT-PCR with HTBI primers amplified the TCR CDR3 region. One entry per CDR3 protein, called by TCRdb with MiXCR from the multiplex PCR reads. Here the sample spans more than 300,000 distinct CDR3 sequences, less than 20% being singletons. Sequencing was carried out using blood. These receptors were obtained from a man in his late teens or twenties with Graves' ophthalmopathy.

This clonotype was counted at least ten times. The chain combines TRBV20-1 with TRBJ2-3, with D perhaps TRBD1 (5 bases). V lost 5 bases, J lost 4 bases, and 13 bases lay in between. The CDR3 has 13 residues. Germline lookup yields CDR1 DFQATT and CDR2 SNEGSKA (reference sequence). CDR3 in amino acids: CSALQGLPDTQYF. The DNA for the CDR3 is TGCAGTGCTCTGCAGGGTTTGCCAGATACGCAGTATTTT.

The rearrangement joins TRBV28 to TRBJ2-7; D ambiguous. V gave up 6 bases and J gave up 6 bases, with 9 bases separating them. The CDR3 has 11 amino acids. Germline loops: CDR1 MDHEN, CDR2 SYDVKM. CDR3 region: CASRPSGEQYF. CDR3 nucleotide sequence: TGTGCCAGCAGGCCCTCGGGCGAGCAGTACTTC.

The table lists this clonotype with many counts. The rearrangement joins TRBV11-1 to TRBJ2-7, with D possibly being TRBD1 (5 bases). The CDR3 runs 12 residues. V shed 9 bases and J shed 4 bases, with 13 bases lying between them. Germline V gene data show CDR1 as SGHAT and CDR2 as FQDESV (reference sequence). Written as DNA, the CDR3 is TGTGCCAGATGGACAAACTCATACGAGCAGTACTTC. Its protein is CARWTNSYEQYF. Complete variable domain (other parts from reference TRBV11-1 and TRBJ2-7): EAEVAQSPRYKITEKSQAVAFWCDPISGHATLYWYRQILGQGPELLVQFQDESVVDDSQLPKDRFSAERLKGVDSTLKIQPAELGDSAMYLCARWTNSYEQYFGPGTRLTVT.